This T cell receptor (beta chain) appears in the sequencing data of a study of T cell responses to AZD1222 COVID-19 vaccine. V dropped 2 bases and J dropped 10; count of bases not matched to a gene: 4. CDR1 GTSNPN and CDR2 SVGIG come from the germline V gene (reference sequence). The CDR3 totals 13 residues. Findings and limits, study-wide: Among those given AZD1222, only five or six were seropositive at baseline. Donors were mostly white British, more females; clonal diversity possibly underestimated. When two AZD1222 doses had been given, Spike-specific TCR breadth and depth rose. Dominant at 160-218 and 743-854, vaccine-associated CD4 TCRs also spanned spike.

Here immunoSEQ multiplex PCR was the method, and the copy in TCRdb shows in-frame clones only, minus some. This sample has over 100,000 clones, with around nine tenths found just once. On this clone itself: What it recognizes is unknown.

The V call is TRBV30, the J call TRBJ1-6, with TRBD1 matching 8 bases. The starting material was peripheral blood, obtained on day 0 of AZD1222 vaccination. The receptor was derived from an adult in good health. As DNA, the CDR3 is TGTGCCTGGAGTCCGACAGGGGCCTCACCCCTCCACTTT. This gives the protein CAWSPTGASPLHF.